This passage covers 22 T cell receptor beta chains from one sample sequenced in a study of long-term antiretroviral therapy in people with HIV. The assay used was immunoSEQ (version v3.0), run at survey level. The data were produced by immunoSEQ multiplex PCR, yet TCRdb's version contains in-frame clones alone and is incomplete. Altogether fewer than 40,000 clones are present, 86% being singletons, with the ten largest covering almost 4%. This specimen was unsorted PBMCs, taken just before starting antiretroviral therapy. The receptors originated from a woman aged 18-29 years with HIV.

V is TRBV10-1 and J is TRBJ2-7, with 7 bases fitting TRBD1. J gave up 5 bases and V 3 bases, and 4 bases lay outside the gene matches. This CDR3 is 13 amino acids long. Germline V gene lookup returns CDR1 WNHNN and CDR2 SYGVQD (reference sequence). The CDR3 coding sequence is TGCGCCAGCAGTGAAAGACAGGGTAACGAGCAGTACTTC. This codes for CASSERQGNEQYF.

The sample holds one count of this clone. The rearrangement joins TRBV5-5 to TRBJ2-5; 12 bases fit TRBD2. Matching the DNA end better, TRBJ2-7 makes the J call doubtful. This CDR3 has 16 amino acids. Germline V lookup: CDR1 SGHKS, CDR2 YYEKEE (reference sequence). Here the CDR3 DNA reads TGTGCCAGCAGCGTACCGACTAGCGGGAGTTCCTACGAGCAGTACTTC. Translated: CASSVPTSGSSYEQYF.

The V and J genes are TRBV6-6 and TRBJ1-4, with TRBD1 matching over 7 bases. This CDR3 contains 14 residues. Germline-derived CDR1 and CDR2 are MNHNY and SVGAGI (reference sequence). The junction had 5 bases not matched to a gene; V was cut back by 6 bases and J by 4 bases. This CDR3 is CASSPDRDNEKLFF. CDR3 DNA sequence: TGTGCCAGCAGCCCCGACAGGGATAATGAAAAACTGTTTTTT.

This clone was counted a few times. The same CDR3 also results from other DNA sequences found in this sample. The chain combines TRBV5-1 with TRBJ2-3; D not resolved. CDR1 is SGHRS, CDR2 YFSETQ, per germline. V gave up 0 bases and J gave up 0 bases, with 8 bases separating them. The CDR3 consists of 15 residues. Here the CDR3 DNA reads TGCGCCAGCAGCTTGGAAAGGTCTAGCACAGATACGCAGTATTTT. Protein product: CASSLERSSTDTQYF.

CDR3 loop: CASSEGNRGREKLFF. As DNA, the CDR3 is TGTGCCAGCAGTGAGGGGAACAGGGGAAGAGAAAAACTGTTTTTT. The rearrangement links TRBV25-1 to TRBJ1-4, with 7 bases that match TRBD1. The germline V gene encodes CDR1 MGHDK and CDR2 SYGVNS. The CDR3 is 15 residues long. Trimming removed 3 bases from V and 8 bases from J; junction bases left unmatched: 9.

The genes are TRBV7-2 and TRBJ1-5; D is possibly TRBD1 (5 bases). V shed 4 bases and J shed 5 bases, with 9 bases lying between them. This CDR3 region has 13 residues. Per the germline V gene, CDR1 is SGHTA and CDR2 is FQGNSA. CDR3 in amino acids: CASSSTGDQPQHF. The CDR3 nucleotides read TGTGCCAGCAGCTCGACGGGGGATCAGCCCCAGCATTTT.

This rearrangement joins TRBV5-1 to TRBJ1-1, with D tentatively TRBD1 (5 bases). Germline V gives CDR1 SGHRS, CDR2 YFSETQ. CDR3 length equals 15 residues. V was shortened by 1 base and J by 7 bases, with 17 bases between the two germline ends. The CDR3 region has the DNA TGCGCCAGCAGCTTGTTTCTAAGGGACCCCAATGAAGCTTTCTTT. It codes for CASSLFLRDPNEAFF.

The sample holds one count of this clone. This chain connects TRBV28 to TRBJ2-7, with TRBD1 identical over 9 bases. V lost 3 bases to trimming and J lost 6 bases; unmatched junction nucleotides: 9. CDR1 is MDHEN and CDR2 is SYDVKM in the germline V gene. The CDR3 runs to 15 residues. The CDR3, as DNA: TGTGCCAGCAGTTTCTGGGACAGGGTTGCCCTCGAGCAGTACTTC. Protein product: CASSFWDRVALEQYF.

The chain has TRBV6-6 and TRBJ1-4; maybe TRBD1 (6 bases). The germline V gene has CDR1 MNHNY and CDR2 SVGAGI (reference sequence). The CDR3 spans 14 residues. The ends were cut back, 6 bases at V and 5 bases at J, with 13 bases in the middle. This chain's CDR3 is CASRTGTLNEKLFF. The CDR3 DNA is TGTGCCAGCAGAACCGGGACACTCAATGAAAAACTGTTTTTT.

The rearrangement joins TRBV27 to TRBJ2-7, with TRBD2 identical over 16 bases. With 6 bases clipped from V and 6 bases from J, the junction kept 14 bases outside the gene matches. This CDR3 is built from 18 residues. Germline CDR1 MNHEY, CDR2 SMNVEV (reference sequence). The CDR3 DNA sequence: TGTGCCAGCAGCCTCGGGACTAGCGGGAGGGCTGGTCCCATCGAGCAGTACTTC. Translating gives CASSLGTSGRAGPIEQYF.

This clone counts as medium-sized (0.01 to 0.1%). V gene TRBV28 combines with J gene TRBJ2-5, with D possibly TRBD1 on 5 matching bases. V lost 5 bases, J lost 5 bases, and 12 bases lay in between. This CDR3 has 13 residues. From germline, CDR1 is MDHEN and CDR2 SYDVKM. CDR3 DNA: TGTGCCAGCAGTCTGGACACCCTTGAGACCCAGTACTTC. This codes for CASSLDTLETQYF.

This chain joins TRBV6-5 and TRBJ2-3; 11 bases fit TRBD2. The CDR3 is 15 residues long. Germline V gene sequence: CDR1 MNHEY, CDR2 SVGAGI. Trimming removed 6 bases from V and 0 bases from J; junction bases left unmatched: 2. In DNA form, the CDR3 reads TGTGCCAGCAGATGGACTAGCGGGAGCACAGATACGCAGTATTTT. It codes for CASRWTSGSTDTQYF.

This clone was recorded only once. The J gene is TRBJ2-2, the V gene TRBV4-3, with TRBD2 identical over 9 bases. The CDR3 length is 15 residues. Per the germline V gene, CDR1 is LGHNA and CDR2 is YSLEER. V was clipped by 3 bases and J by 9 bases; unmatched bases: 8. The CDR3 region has the DNA TGCGCCAGCAGCCATGGGGTAGCGGGAGCGTGGGAGCTGTTTTTT. Translated, it gives CASSHGVAGAWELFF.

V is TRBV6-9 and J is TRBJ2-7, with 8 bases identical to TRBD1. There are 15 residues in the CDR3. V was clipped by 5 bases and J by 2 bases; unmatched bases: 8. Germline V gene sequence: CDR1 MNHGY, CDR2 SVAAGI. The CDR3, as DNA: TGTGCCAGCAGTCTCATGCGGGACAGGACCTACGAGCAGTACTTC. Translating gives CASSLMRDRTYEQYF.

CDR3 coding DNA: TGTGCCAGCAGCGTAGGAGGAGGGAGTCTCGAGACCCAGTACTTC. It encodes CASSVGGGSLETQYF. The rearrangement joins TRBV9 to TRBJ2-5, with TRBD2 as a possible D gene (6 bases). V lost 0 bases and J lost 5, with 14 bases in between. CDR3 length: 15 residues. The germline V gene has CDR1 SGDLS and CDR2 YYNGEE.

The chain has TRBV19 and TRBJ1-4; the D is unclear. The germline V gene has CDR1 LNHDA and CDR2 SQIVND (reference sequence). The CDR3 consists of 14 residues. V dropped 6 bases and J dropped 0 bases, with 8 bases sitting between them. In DNA form, the CDR3 reads TGTGCCAGTAGCGTGGCCCCAACTAATGAAAAACTGTTTTTT. This codes for CASSVAPTNEKLFF.

This sequence joins TRBV7-2 and TRBJ2-5, with 7 bases identical to TRBD2. Germline values: CDR1 SGHTA, CDR2 FQGNSA. The J segment lost 2 bases and the V segment lost 5 bases, leaving 8 bases of the junction unmatched. The CDR3 extends over 15 amino acids. CDR3 protein: CASSLMGGDQETQYF. In nucleotides, the CDR3 is TGTGCCAGCAGCCTCATGGGGGGGGATCAAGAGACCCAGTACTTC.

The chain uses TRBV7-6 and TRBJ2-5, with D possibly being TRBD1 (5 bases). The CDR3 loop spans 14 amino acids. Germline values: CDR1 SGHVS, CDR2 FNYEAQ. Between the trimmed V and J ends, which lost 5 bases and 5 bases, there was a span of 15 bases. CDR3 sequence: CASSPSAGFETQYF. The CDR3 DNA sequence: TGTGCCAGCAGCCCCTCAGCAGGGTTTGAGACCCAGTACTTC. Complete variable domain (other parts from reference TRBV7-6 and TRBJ2-5): GAGVSQSPRYKVTKRGQDVALRCDPISGHVSLYWYRQALGQGPEFLTYFNYEAQQDKSGLPNDRFSAERPEGSISTLTIQRTEQRDSAMYRCASSPSAGFETQYFGPGTRLLVL.

The V call is TRBV5-5, the J call TRBJ2-2, with D possibly TRBD1 on 5 matching bases. CDR1 SGHKS and CDR2 YYEKEE come from the germline V gene (reference sequence). The CDR3 is 14 amino acids. V was pared by 0 bases and J by 3 bases, with 6 bases between. CDR3 in amino acids: CASSLGQYTGELFF. CDR3 bases: TGTGCCAGCAGCTTGGGACAGTACACCGGGGAGCTGTTTTTT.

The V gene is TRBV29-1, the J gene TRBJ2-5; D assignment may be TRBD1 or TRBD2 (5 bases each). With 5 bases removed from V and 2 bases from J, the gap between germline ends came to 9 bases. The CDR3 runs to 12 residues. CDR1 is SQVTM and CDR2 is ANQGSEA in the germline V gene. The chain's CDR3 is CSVRDGQETQYF. DNA for the CDR3: TGCAGCGTTCGGGACGGGCAAGAGACCCAGTACTTC.

The chain couples TRBV7-3 to TRBJ1-4, with unresolved D. V was trimmed by 1 base and J by 5 bases, leaving 11 bases between them. Per germline, CDR1 SGHTA and CDR2 FQGTGA. This CDR3 is built from 15 residues. CDR3 protein: CASSLKGSENEKLFF. The CDR3, as DNA: TGTGCCAGCAGCTTAAAGGGCAGCGAAAATGAAAAACTGTTTTTT.

This chain joins TRBV7-2 and TRBJ2-2, with TRBD2 matching 10 bases. This CDR3 spans 16 amino acids. V dropped 5 bases and J dropped 4; count of bases not matched to a gene: 7. The germline gives CDR1 SGHTA, CDR2 FQGNSA. The CDR3 DNA follows: TGTGCCAGCAGCGCACCGAGGACTAGCGGCACCGGGGAGCTGTTTTTT. It is translated as CASSAPRTSGTGELFF.